Sequencing of this T cell receptor (beta chain) was carried out in a study of cytomegalovirus exposure and HLA in healthy donors. This CDR3 has 14 amino acids. Germline assignment: CDR1 KGHSH and CDR2 LQKENI. V was cut by 4 bases and J by 6 bases, with 15 bases left in between. The PCR was carried out with 60 Vbeta primers and 13 Jbeta primers. Assay used: immunoSEQ multiplex PCR; TCRdb lists only in-frame clones, some missing. In the table there are more than 140,000 clones, roughly four fifths of which are singletons. The sequencing input was PBMCs. The TCR was taken from a man younger than 35 in good health and CMV-seropositive. The V call is TRBV18, the J call TRBJ1-2; D is unresolved. This CDR3 reads CASSQPGSQDGYTF. In DNA form, the CDR3 reads TGTGCCAGCTCACAGCCCGGGAGCCAGGATGGCTACACCTTC.